What follows are 31 T cell receptor beta chains derived from one specimen sequenced in a study of control samples from healthy donors and cancer patients. The data were produced by immunoSEQ multiplex PCR, yet TCRdb's version contains in-frame clones alone and is incomplete. Here the sample spans 99,000 or so clones, around 82% being singletons. Material for sequencing was blood. The receptors shown here come from a man aged 55 to 69 in good health.

The V call is TRBV30, the J call TRBJ2-7; 9 bases are shared with TRBD2. The V gene's germline CDR1 is GTSNPN and CDR2 SVGIG (reference sequence). V shed 0 bases and J 2 bases; nucleotides not matched to a gene: 5. The CDR3 loop spans 15 amino acids. This CDR3 is CAWSVGRGGPYEQYF. DNA for the CDR3: TGTGCCTGGAGTGTTGGGCGGGGGGGCCCCTACGAGCAGTACTTC.

The CDR3 is CASSEAGLTGSDGYTF. CDR3 coding DNA: TGTGCCAGCAGTGAAGCGGGCCTAACAGGGAGTGACGGCTACACCTTC. The J gene is TRBJ1-2, the V gene TRBV2; weak D call: TRBD1 (6 bases). Germline V gene sequence: CDR1 SNHLY, CDR2 FYNNEI. Trimming cost V 0 bases and J 8 bases, with 19 bases left between them. CDR3 size: 16 residues.

This chain's CDR3 is CASSPQGSNSPLHF. CDR3 coding DNA: TGCGCCAGCAGCCCCCAGGGAAGTAATTCACCCCTCCACTTT. The chain uses TRBV5-1 and TRBJ1-6; D perhaps matches TRBD1 (5 bases). CDR3 length equals 14 residues. Trimming took off 4 bases at V and 6 bases at J, with 11 bases between the two ends. Germline CDR1 SGHRS, CDR2 YFSETQ.

This CDR3 is CASSLVRGEQYF. CDR3 nucleotides: TGTGCCAGCAGCTTAGTGCGGGGGGAGCAGTATTTT. The chain is built from TRBV7-8 and TRBJ2-3; 8 bases map to TRBD2. J lost 11 bases, V lost 1 base, and 2 bases had no gene match. Germline CDR1 reads SGHVS; CDR2 reads FQNEAQ. The CDR3 is made up of 12 amino acids.

The V gene is TRBV28, the J gene TRBJ2-7, with D possibly TRBD1 on 6 matching bases. Germline V gene sequence: CDR1 MDHEN, CDR2 SYDVKM. This CDR3 has 12 residues. Trimming shortened V by 6 bases and J by 2 bases, and 8 bases separated the two germline ends. CDR3 coding DNA: TGTGCCAGCAGAGGGGACACCTACGAGCAGTACTTC. This gives the protein CASRGDTYEQYF.

V gene TRBV6-6 combines with J gene TRBJ2-5; D is perhaps TRBD1 (6 bases). Trimming left V 10 bases short and J 2 bases short, with 20 bases between. Germline V gene data show CDR1 as MNHNY and CDR2 as SVGAGI (reference sequence). CDR3 size: 15 residues. The CDR3 DNA is TGTGCCATATCTCCGGGACAACGACTTCAAGAGACCCAGTACTTC. Amino acids: CAISPGQRLQETQYF.

Only one count was recorded for this clone. J is TRBJ2-5 and V is TRBV28, with a possible D match to TRBD2 (7 bases). The V end was cut by 7 bases, the J end by 3 bases, with 15 bases between. The CDR3 consists of 14 residues. Germline-derived CDR1 and CDR2 are MDHEN and SYDVKM. The CDR3: CASTPRGAEETQYF. CDR3 nucleotide sequence: TGTGCCAGCACCCCCCGGGGGGCAGAAGAGACCCAGTACTTC.

The CDR3 DNA reads as TGTGCCTCCTCCCGGGACAGGGGGCCCGAGCAGTACTTC. Translation gives CASSRDRGPEQYF. The chain uses TRBV30 and TRBJ2-7, with 12 bases that match TRBD1. Germline-derived CDR1 and CDR2 are GTSNPN and SVGIG (reference sequence). The V and J ends lost 7 bases and 6 bases, in that order; junction bases with no gene match: 7. There are 13 residues in the CDR3.

This chain connects TRBV2 to TRBJ2-7; 8 bases fit TRBD1. Germline V lookup: CDR1 SNHLY, CDR2 FYNNEI. The CDR3 sequence is 13 residues long. V lost 11 bases, J lost 2 bases, and 8 bases stayed unmatched. CDR3 in DNA: TGTGCCGGAGGACAGGGTCGAACCTACGAGCAGTACTTC. Amino acids: CAGGQGRTYEQYF.

This clone was observed a few times. In DNA, the CDR3 is TGTGCCAGCAGTCGCCGACTAGCGGGCACCGGGGAGCTGTTTTTT. It yields the protein CASSRRLAGTGELFF. This chain connects TRBV6-2 or TRBV6-3 to TRBJ2-2, with 10 positions matching TRBD2. CDR3 length: 15 residues. The germline CDR1 and CDR2 sequences are MNHEY and SVGEGT. J gave up 4 bases and V 5 bases, and 4 bases lay outside the gene matches.

The chain joins TRBV5-1 to TRBJ2-2; 8 bases agree with TRBD1. CDR3 length equals 15 residues. With V trimmed by 4 bases and J by 4 bases, 6 bases remained unmatched. In germline, CDR1 is SGHRS, CDR2 YFSETQ. In DNA, the CDR3 is TGCGCCAGCAGCCTCCGAGACAGGGGCACCGGGGAGCTGTTTTTT. This gives the protein CASSLRDRGTGELFF.

V and J are TRBV19 and TRBJ1-1; D remains unclear. Trimming cost V 3 bases and J 8 bases, with 16 bases left between them. Germline loops: CDR1 LNHDA, CDR2 SQIVND (reference sequence). The CDR3 loop spans 14 amino acids. This chain's CDR3 is CASSIQTLTQEAFF. The CDR3 DNA follows: TGTGCCAGTAGTATTCAAACGTTGACACAGGAAGCTTTCTTT.

Only one count was recorded for this clone. This chain uses TRBV28 with TRBJ2-7, with D maybe TRBD2 (5 bases). CDR1 and CDR2 from the germline V gene are MDHEN and SYDVKM. V was pared by 5 bases and J by 0 bases, with 20 bases between. This CDR3 has 17 amino acids. CDR3 nucleotide sequence: TGTGCCAGCAGTGAGGGCTGGCCCACCCGGAGCTCCTACGAGCAGTACTTC. Amino acid sequence: CASSEGWPTRSSYEQYF.

For this clone: The same CDR3 can be traced to other DNA sequences in this sample. This chain's CDR3 is CTSSQGTGGQIYNSPLHF. The CDR3 coding sequence is TGCACCAGCAGCCAAGGGACAGGGGGCCAGATTTATAATTCACCTCTCCACTTT. The chain couples TRBV1 to TRBJ1-6; the table calls TRBD1, which could not be checked here. TRBV1 has pseudogene status. The CDR3 runs 18 residues.

This clone has more than one count but fewer than ten. The rearrangement links TRBV28 to TRBJ1-1; D gene uncertain. There are 13 residues in the CDR3. Germline assignment: CDR1 MDHEN and CDR2 SYDVKM. With 5 bases removed from V and 11 bases from J, the gap between germline ends came to 18 bases. This CDR3 is CASSTRPSSEAFF. CDR3 bases: TGTGCCAGCAGTACTCGCCCGAGTAGTGAGGCTTTCTTT.

This sequence joins TRBV6-5 and TRBJ2-4; no reliable D call. This CDR3 spans 12 amino acids. The germline V gene has CDR1 MNHEY and CDR2 SVGAGI. The V end lost 4 bases, the J end lost 2 bases, and 3 bases lay between the germline ends. The CDR3 DNA is TGTGCCAGCAGTTCCCCCAAAAACATTCAGTACTTC. Translation gives CASSSPKNIQYF.

The chain employs TRBV4-1 and TRBJ1-5, with D perhaps TRBD1 (5 bases). CDR3 length equals 15 residues. Trimming pared 0 bases from V and 1 base from J, leaving 7 bases between. The germline V gene encodes CDR1 MGHRA and CDR2 YSYEKL. The CDR3 DNA reads as TGCGCCAGCAGCCAAGATGCAGGGAGCAATCAGCCCCAGCATTTT. This translates into CASSQDAGSNQPQHF.

The chain couples TRBV12-3 or TRBV12-4 to TRBJ1-2, with D possibly being TRBD1 (6 bases). The CDR3 is 13 amino acids. The V gene lost 6 bases and the J gene lost 4 bases, with 12 bases spanning the gap. The CDR3 nucleotides read TGTGCCAGCAGCCGAGGGGGGGGCTATGGCTACACCTTC. It is translated as CASSRGGGYGYTF.

The rearrangement links TRBV6-5 to TRBJ2-3; a possible D gene is TRBD1 (6 bases). Germline CDR1 MNHEY, CDR2 SVGAGI. This CDR3 has 15 residues. V dropped 0 bases and J dropped 4 bases, with 11 bases sitting between them. Here the CDR3 reads CASSYSQGSPDTQYF. CDR3 sequence (DNA): TGTGCCAGCAGTTACTCACAGGGAAGTCCAGATACGCAGTATTTT.

The gene calls are TRBV5-4 and TRBJ2-6, with D hard to call. CDR3 length equals 15 residues. In germline, CDR1 is SGHNT, CDR2 YYREEE (reference sequence). V was trimmed by 4 bases and J by 1 base, leaving 9 bases between them. The DNA of the CDR3 is TGTGCCAGCAGCCTCGAGGAGTCTGGGGCCAACGTCCTGACTTTC. This sequence encodes CASSLEESGANVLTF. Full variable domain (outside the CDR3, taken from reference TRBV5-4 and TRBJ2-6): ETGVTQSPTHLIKTRGQQVTLRCSSQSGHNTVSWYQQALGQGPQFIFQYYREEENGRGNFPPRFSGLQFPNYSSELNVNALELDDSALYLCASSLEESGANVLTFGAGSRLTVL.

Only a few counts were recorded for this clone. The V call is TRBV19, the J call TRBJ1-1; no reliable D call. This CDR3 is built from 13 residues. Germline V gives CDR1 LNHDA, CDR2 SQIVND (reference sequence). V was trimmed by 4 bases and J by 5 bases, leaving 11 bases between them. The CDR3 spells CASSTTSGTEAFF. For the CDR3, the DNA is TGTGCCAGTAGTACTACGTCGGGGACTGAAGCTTTCTTT.

J is TRBJ1-5 and V is TRBV6-5, with D possibly TRBD1 on 5 matching bases. The germline V gene encodes CDR1 MNHEY and CDR2 SVGAGI. The CDR3 totals 14 residues. The V gene lost 6 bases and the J gene lost 7 bases, with 16 bases spanning the gap. The CDR3 spells CASRGTLGKQPQHF. For the CDR3, the DNA is TGTGCCAGCAGGGGGACGTTGGGAAAGCAGCCCCAGCATTTT.

The chain recombines TRBV7-9 with TRBJ2-7, with TRBD1 as a possible D gene (6 bases). This CDR3 has 15 amino acids. V was trimmed by 3 bases and J by 1 base, leaving 13 bases between them. From germline, CDR1 is SEHNR and CDR2 FQNEAQ (reference sequence). CDR3 DNA: TGTGCCAGCAGCTTTTCCGGACAGATTTCCTACGAGCAGTACTTC. It codes for CASSFSGQISYEQYF.

The chain employs TRBV28 and TRBJ2-7; possibly TRBD1 for D (6 bases). Germline V gene sequence: CDR1 MDHEN, CDR2 SYDVKM. V dropped 6 bases and J dropped 3 bases, with 15 bases sitting between them. The CDR3 length is 14 residues. For the CDR3, the DNA is TGTGCCAGCAGGCTCACAGGGTCCAGCTACGAGCAGTACTTC. Its translation: CASRLTGSSYEQYF.

This chain uses TRBV27 with TRBJ1-2, with D possibly TRBD1 on 5 matching bases. Germline assignment: CDR1 MNHEY and CDR2 SMNVEV (reference sequence). CDR3 length: 14 residues. V was shortened by 6 bases and J by 1 base, with 12 bases between the two germline ends. The CDR3 sequence is CASRLRGNNYGYTF. CDR3 sequence (DNA): TGTGCCAGCAGGCTCCGGGGGAATAACTATGGCTACACCTTC.

This chain connects TRBV6-2 or TRBV6-3 to TRBJ2-2; D call uncertain. V lost 3 bases and J 1 base, leaving 9 bases between the germline ends. Germline CDR1 MNHEY, CDR2 SVGEGT. The CDR3 spans 15 residues. Here the CDR3 DNA reads TGTGCCAGCAGTTATTCGGGCCAGAACACCGGGGAGCTGTTTTTT. This sequence encodes CASSYSGQNTGELFF.

The chain joins TRBV4-2 to TRBJ2-7, with 9 bases that match TRBD2. Germline V lookup: CDR1 LGHNA, CDR2 YNFKEQ. J gave up 2 bases and V 0 bases, and 5 bases lay outside the gene matches. CDR3 length: 16 amino acids. The CDR3 nucleotides read TGTGCCAGCAGCCAAGATTGGCTAGCGGGAACCTACGAGCAGTACTTC. It specifies CASSQDWLAGTYEQYF.

This clone was counted a single time. The J gene is TRBJ2-1, the V gene TRBV6-1; no firm D call. Germline CDR1 is MNHNS and CDR2 is SASEGT. The CDR3 covers 12 residues. V lost 2 bases, J lost 9 bases, and 8 bases lay in between. The CDR3 loop is CASSERWTEQFF. The CDR3 region has the DNA TGTGCCAGCAGTGAACGGTGGACTGAGCAGTTCTTC.

The gene calls are TRBV27 and TRBJ2-1, with 9 bases lining up with TRBD2. In germline, CDR1 is MNHEY, CDR2 SMNVEV (reference sequence). The V and J ends lost 6 bases and 3 bases, in that order; junction bases with no gene match: 3. The CDR3 spans 14 residues. The chain's CDR3 is CASRTSGYYNEQFF. CDR3 DNA: TGTGCCAGCAGAACTAGCGGGTACTACAATGAGCAGTTCTTC.

Concerning this clone itself: The same CDR3 is also encoded by other DNA sequences in this sample. The rearrangement joins TRBV7-9 to TRBJ2-7; 9 bases agree with TRBD1. Germline V gene lookup returns CDR1 SEHNR and CDR2 FQNEAQ (reference sequence). J gave up 2 bases and V 5 bases, and 7 bases lay outside the gene matches. The CDR3 sequence is 15 residues long. For the CDR3, the DNA is TGTGCCAGCAGCCCTAGGGGACAGGGCCCCTACGAGCAGTACTTC. It yields the protein CASSPRGQGPYEQYF.

This chain links TRBV21-1 with TRBJ2-7; the table names TRBD1, a call not compared with the DNA. TRBV21-1 is marked as a pseudogene. This CDR3 region has 15 residues. CDR3 bases: TGTACCAGCAGCAATGGAAGGACAGACTCACCCGAGCAGTACTTC. It encodes CTSSNGRTDSPEQYF.